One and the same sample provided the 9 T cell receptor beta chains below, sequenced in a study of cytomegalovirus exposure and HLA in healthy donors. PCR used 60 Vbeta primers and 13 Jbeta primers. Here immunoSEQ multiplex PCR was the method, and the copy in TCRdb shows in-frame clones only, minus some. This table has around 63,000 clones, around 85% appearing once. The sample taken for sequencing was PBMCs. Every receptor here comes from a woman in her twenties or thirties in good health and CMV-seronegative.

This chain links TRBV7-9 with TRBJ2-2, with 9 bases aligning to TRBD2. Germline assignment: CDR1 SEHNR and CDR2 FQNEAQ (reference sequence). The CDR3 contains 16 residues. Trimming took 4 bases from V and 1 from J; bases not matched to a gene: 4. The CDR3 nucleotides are TGTGCCAGCAGCTCGCGACTAGCGGAGAACACCGGGGAGCTGTTTTTT. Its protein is CASSSRLAENTGELFF.

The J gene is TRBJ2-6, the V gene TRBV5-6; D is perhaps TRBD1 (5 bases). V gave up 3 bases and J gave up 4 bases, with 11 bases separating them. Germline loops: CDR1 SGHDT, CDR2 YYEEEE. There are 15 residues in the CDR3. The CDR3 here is CASSSGALGANVLTF. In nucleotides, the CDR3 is TGTGCCAGCAGCTCTGGGGCTCTGGGGGCCAACGTCCTGACTTTC.

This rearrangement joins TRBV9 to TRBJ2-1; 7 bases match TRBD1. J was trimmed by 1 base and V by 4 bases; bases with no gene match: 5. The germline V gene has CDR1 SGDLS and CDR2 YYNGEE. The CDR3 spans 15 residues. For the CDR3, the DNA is TGTGCCAGCAGCCCCCGGGACAGTTCCTACAATGAGCAGTTCTTC. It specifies CASSPRDSSYNEQFF.

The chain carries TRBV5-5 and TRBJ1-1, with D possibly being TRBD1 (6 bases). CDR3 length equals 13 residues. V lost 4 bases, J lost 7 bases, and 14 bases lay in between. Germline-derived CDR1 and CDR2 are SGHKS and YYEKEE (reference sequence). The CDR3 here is CASSLSPDSEAFF. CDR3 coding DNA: TGTGCCAGCAGCCTTTCACCGGACAGTGAAGCTTTCTTT.

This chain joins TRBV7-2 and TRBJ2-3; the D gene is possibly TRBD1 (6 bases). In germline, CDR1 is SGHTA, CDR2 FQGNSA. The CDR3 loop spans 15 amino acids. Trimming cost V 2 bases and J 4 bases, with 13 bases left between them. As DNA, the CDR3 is TGTGCCAGCAGCTTATTTTCCCCAGGGGCAGATACGCAGTATTTT. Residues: CASSLFSPGADTQYF.

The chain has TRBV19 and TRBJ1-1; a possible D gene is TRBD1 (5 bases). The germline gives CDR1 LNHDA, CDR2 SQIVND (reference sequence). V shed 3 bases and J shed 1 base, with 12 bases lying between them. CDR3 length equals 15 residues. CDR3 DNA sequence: TGTGCCAGTAGTATGTTGCAGGGTGGGAACACTGAAGCTTTCTTT. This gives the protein CASSMLQGGNTEAFF.

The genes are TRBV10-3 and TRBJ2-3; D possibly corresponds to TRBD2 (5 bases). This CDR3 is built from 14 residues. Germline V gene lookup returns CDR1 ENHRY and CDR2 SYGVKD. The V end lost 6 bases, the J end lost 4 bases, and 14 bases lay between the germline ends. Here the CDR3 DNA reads TGTGCCATCAGCAGCGGCCAGCAACCAGATACGCAGTATTTT. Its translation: CAISSGQQPDTQYF.

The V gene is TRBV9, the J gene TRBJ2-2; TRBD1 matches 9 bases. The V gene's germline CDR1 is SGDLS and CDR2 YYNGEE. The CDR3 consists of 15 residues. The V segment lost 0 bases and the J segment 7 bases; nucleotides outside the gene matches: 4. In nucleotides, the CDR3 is TGTGCCAGCAGCGTAGCTTACAGGGGGCTCGGGGAGCTGTTTTTT. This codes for CASSVAYRGLGELFF. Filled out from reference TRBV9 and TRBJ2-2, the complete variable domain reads DSGVTQTPKHLITATGQRVTLRCSPRSGDLSVYWYQQSLDQGLQFLIQYYNGEERAKGNILERFSAQQFPDLHSELNLSSLELGDSALYFCASSVAYRGLGELFFGEGSRLTVL.

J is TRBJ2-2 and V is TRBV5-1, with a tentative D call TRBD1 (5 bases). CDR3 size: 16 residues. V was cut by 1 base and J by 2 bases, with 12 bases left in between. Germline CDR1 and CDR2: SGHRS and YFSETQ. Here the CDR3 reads CASSLSSGINTGELFF. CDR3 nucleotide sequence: TGCGCCAGCAGCTTGAGCTCAGGGATAAACACCGGGGAGCTGTTTTTT.